Each of the 16 T cell receptor beta chains below was sequenced from the same sample in a study of control samples from healthy donors and cancer patients. Profiling relied on immunoSEQ multiplex PCR, and the TCRdb table lists in-frame clones only, not all of them. Of tens of thousands of clones in the sample, over 65% were seen once. Material for sequencing was blood. These receptor sequences come from a man in his fifties or sixties in good health.

The rearrangement joins TRBV6-5 to TRBJ2-5; D remains unclear. V lost 6 bases, J lost 2 bases, and 13 bases lay in between. Germline V gene sequence: CDR1 MNHEY, CDR2 SVGAGI. This CDR3 region has 14 residues. The CDR3 protein is CASSPRPEQETQYF. The CDR3 nucleotides are TGTGCCAGCAGCCCCCGGCCAGAGCAAGAGACCCAGTACTTC.

This clone was counted between two and nine times. The CDR3 reads CASRGSRNQPQHF. CDR3 nucleotide sequence: TGTGCCAGCCGGGGATCCCGCAATCAGCCCCAGCATTTT. The rearrangement links TRBV18 to TRBJ1-5; unclear D gene. V lost 8 bases, J lost 2 bases, and 10 bases lay in between. This CDR3 is built from 13 residues. Germline V gives CDR1 KGHSH, CDR2 LQKENI.

This rearrangement joins TRBV29-1 to TRBJ1-1; tentative D call: TRBD1 (5 bases). The CDR3 spans 14 residues. The germline gives CDR1 SQVTM, CDR2 ANQGSEA. Between the trimmed V and J ends, which lost 5 bases and 4 bases, there was a span of 17 bases. The CDR3 sequence is CSVRDQGWVTEAFF. DNA for the CDR3: TGCAGCGTTAGGGACCAAGGATGGGTCACTGAAGCTTTCTTT.

The chain employs TRBV11-2 and TRBJ2-5, with 10 bases identical to TRBD2. The CDR3 is made up of 16 amino acids. V lost 6 bases, J lost 1 base, and 8 bases stayed unmatched. Germline assignment: CDR1 SGHAT and CDR2 FQNNGV. Written as DNA, the CDR3 is TGTGCCAGCAGATCAGAACTAGCGGGGACCCAAGAGACCCAGTACTTC. It encodes CASRSELAGTQETQYF. Supplemented by reference TRBV11-2 and TRBJ2-5, the full variable domain reads EAGVAQSPRYKIIEKRQSVAFWCNPISGHATLYWYQQILGQGPKLLIQFQNNGVVDDSQLPKDRFSAERLKGVDSTLKIQPAKLEDSAVYLCASRSELAGTQETQYFGPGTRLLVL.

V and J are TRBV5-6 and TRBJ1-4; maybe TRBD1 (5 bases). The germline gives CDR1 SGHDT, CDR2 YYEEEE. V was shortened by 6 bases and J by 8 bases, with 11 bases between the two germline ends. The CDR3 runs 12 residues. In nucleotides, the CDR3 is TGTGCCAGCAATTTGGAGGGGGAAAAACTGTTTTTT. This codes for CASNLEGEKLFF.

J is TRBJ2-2 and V is TRBV27, with a possible D match to TRBD2 (5 bases). The CDR3 contains 16 residues. Germline CDR1 MNHEY, CDR2 SMNVEV (reference sequence). V shed 2 bases and J shed 4 bases, with 14 bases lying between them. The CDR3, as DNA: TGTGCCAGCAGTTTACAGTGGGAGAGGGTCACCGGGGAGCTGTTTTTT. Protein: CASSLQWERVTGELFF.

CDR3 coding DNA: TGCGCCAGCAGCTCGACTCATCCTTCCTTAAACACCATATATTTT. Translation gives CASSSTHPSLNTIYF. The chain has TRBV5-1 and TRBJ1-3; D ambiguous. Trimming left V 3 bases short and J 6 bases short, with 16 bases between. In germline, CDR1 is SGHRS, CDR2 YFSETQ. This CDR3 comprises 15 residues. Filled out from reference TRBV5-1 and TRBJ1-3, the complete variable domain reads KAGVTQTPRYLIKTRGQQVTLSCSPISGHRSVSWYQQTPGQGLQFLFEYFSETQRNKGNFPGRFSGRQFSNSRSEMNVSTLELGDSALYLCASSSTHPSLNTIYFGEGSWLTVV.

This chain uses TRBV28 with TRBJ1-2; 7 nucleotides align to TRBD1. The J segment lost 8 bases and the V segment lost 2 bases, leaving 8 bases of the junction unmatched. The germline V gene encodes CDR1 MDHEN and CDR2 SYDVKM. CDR3 length: 14 residues. DNA of the CDR3: TGTGCCAGCAGTTTAGTACAGGGGATAGTGGGCTACACCTTC. This sequence encodes CASSLVQGIVGYTF.

V is TRBV6-5 and J is TRBJ1-2, with D unclear. The CDR3 is made up of 10 amino acids. Trimming cost V 6 bases and J 8 bases, with 7 bases left between them. Germline V gene lookup returns CDR1 MNHEY and CDR2 SVGAGI. CDR3 loop: CASSSGGYTF. The CDR3 DNA sequence: TGTGCCAGCAGCTCCGGAGGCTACACCTTC.

The chain links TRBV6-4 to TRBJ1-2; 7 bases match TRBD1. The germline V gene encodes CDR1 MRHNA and CDR2 SNTAGT. CDR3 length: 13 residues. J gave up 4 bases and V 8 bases, and 7 bases lay outside the gene matches. The CDR3 sequence is CASGRDSFYGYTF. For the CDR3, the DNA is TGTGCCAGCGGCCGGGACAGCTTCTATGGCTACACCTTC.

This rearrangement joins TRBV7-9 to TRBJ1-2; D gene ambiguous. The V and J ends lost 5 bases and 8 bases respectively, with 15 bases between them. CDR1 and CDR2 from the germline V gene are SEHNR and FQNEAQ (reference sequence). This CDR3 comprises 13 residues. CDR3 DNA: TGTGCCAGCAGCCCGGACGGACTGGGGGGCTACACCTTC. Amino acids: CASSPDGLGGYTF.

The chain uses TRBV11-2 and TRBJ2-1; D tentatively fits TRBD1 or TRBD2 (5 bases each). Germline V CDR1 and CDR2: SGHAT, FQNNGV. V lost 7 bases to trimming and J lost 0 bases, with 16 bases between them. The CDR3 spans 16 residues. Written as DNA, the CDR3 is TGTGCCAGCACCCACTGGGACGTAAGCTCCTACAATGAGCAGTTCTTC. Translation: CASTHWDVSSYNEQFF.

This clone has a single count. J is TRBJ2-3 and V is TRBV19, with D perhaps given as TRBD1 or TRBD2 (5 bases each). V lost 6 bases and J 4 bases, leaving 14 bases between the germline ends. This CDR3 contains 14 residues. Germline lookup yields CDR1 LNHDA and CDR2 SQIVND (reference sequence). The CDR3 spells CASSLQGAADTQYF. CDR3 DNA sequence: TGTGCCAGTAGCCTCCAGGGAGCGGCAGATACGCAGTATTTT.

The chain is built from TRBV11-2 and TRBJ1-1; D call uncertain. The ends were cut back, 2 bases at V and 1 base at J, with 17 bases in the middle. From germline, CDR1 is SGHAT and CDR2 FQNNGV. This CDR3 spans 17 amino acids. The CDR3 spells CASSLTLIASRNTEAFF. CDR3 nucleotides: TGTGCCAGCAGCTTAACTCTTATCGCCTCTAGGAACACTGAAGCTTTCTTT. Supplemented by reference TRBV11-2 and TRBJ1-1, the full variable domain reads EAGVAQSPRYKIIEKRQSVAFWCNPISGHATLYWYQQILGQGPKLLIQFQNNGVVDDSQLPKDRFSAERLKGVDSTLKIQPAKLEDSAVYLCASSLTLIASRNTEAFFGQGTRLTVV.

The chain joins TRBV28 to TRBJ1-1, with D uncertain. Germline V lookup: CDR1 MDHEN, CDR2 SYDVKM. CDR3 size: 13 residues. Trimming removed 7 bases at V and 2 bases at J, with 11 bases between. The CDR3 reads CASKLGFNTEAFF. CDR3 nucleotides: TGTGCCAGCAAGTTAGGGTTCAACACTGAAGCTTTCTTT.

In its sample, this clone was seen a few times. The chain combines TRBV5-1 with TRBJ2-3; 7 nucleotides line up with TRBD2. V gave up 5 bases and J gave up 4 bases; unmatched junction bases: 10. Germline CDR1 SGHRS, CDR2 YFSETQ. The CDR3 is made up of 15 amino acids. DNA for the CDR3: TGCGCCAGCAGTCCGGCGGGAGAGGGGCCAGATACGCAGTATTTT. Translation gives CASSPAGEGPDTQYF.